One and the same sample provided the 18 T cell receptor beta chains below, sequenced in a study of tumor-infiltrating lymphocytes in localized non-small cell lung cancer. The protocol was immunoSEQ multiplex PCR, while the TCRdb copy is restricted to in-frame clones and leaves out a portion. The profile shows fewer than 8,500 clones, 74% of them singletons. The sequenced sample consisted of uninvolved lung tissue not adjacent to the tumor. The receptors originated from a human donor with non-small cell lung cancer.

The gene calls are TRBV19 and TRBJ2-7; the match to TRBD1 covers 8 bases. The CDR3 is 15 amino acids. Unmatched junction bases numbered 8, after V lost 5 bases and J lost 2 bases. The germline V gene encodes CDR1 LNHDA and CDR2 SQIVND (reference sequence). In DNA, the CDR3 is TGTGCCAGTAGTTCCGGACAGGGTAGCGCCTACGAGCAGTACTTC. Amino acid sequence: CASSSGQGSAYEQYF.

V gene TRBV7-6 combines with J gene TRBJ2-3, with 11 bases aligning to TRBD2. The length of the CDR3 is 13 residues. The J segment lost 6 bases and the V segment lost 11 bases, leaving 7 bases of the junction unmatched. CDR1 SGHVS and CDR2 FNYEAQ come from the germline V gene. The CDR3 coding sequence is TGTGCCCTTAGCGGGGGGGCTTTGGATACGCAGTATTTT. Protein: CALSGGALDTQYF.

This clone was seen a handful of times. V usage is TRBV7-2 and J usage is TRBJ2-6, with TRBD2 identical over 9 bases. This CDR3 contains 18 residues. Germline V lookup: CDR1 SGHTA, CDR2 FQGNSA. Trimming cost V 5 bases and J 0 bases; bases outside gene matches: 8. The CDR3 sequence: CASSPTMRGGSGANVLTF. The CDR3 region has the DNA TGTGCCAGCAGCCCCACCATGCGGGGGGGCTCTGGGGCCAACGTCCTGACTTTC.

V and J are TRBV11-3 and TRBJ2-2; D is possibly TRBD1 (6 bases). The germline gives CDR1 SGHNT, CDR2 YENEEA. The germline V and J ends were trimmed by 6 bases and 6 bases, with 8 bases remaining between them. The CDR3 totals 12 residues. For the CDR3, the DNA is TGTGCCAGCAGAAAGGGGGCCGGGGAGCTGTTTTTT. It specifies CASRKGAGELFF.

This chain joins TRBV10-3 and TRBJ1-6, with 9 bases lining up with TRBD1. V lost 6 bases and J lost 7; bases outside the gene matches: 1. Germline-derived CDR1 and CDR2 are ENHRY and SYGVKD. The CDR3 contains 13 residues. The CDR3 bases are TGTGCCATCAGGACAGGGGGAAATTCACCCCTCCACTTT. It encodes CAIRTGGNSPLHF.

V and J are TRBV5-8 and TRBJ2-3, with D unclear. CDR3 length equals 11 residues. Germline V lookup: CDR1 SGHTS, CDR2 YDEGEE. The ends were cut back, 4 bases at V and 6 bases at J, with 6 bases in the middle. The CDR3 bases are TGTGCCAGCAGCCCGAGGGATACGCAGTATTTT. The encoded protein is CASSPRDTQYF.

This clone has just one count. This chain joins TRBV20-1 and TRBJ2-3; the D gene is possibly TRBD1 (6 bases). The CDR3 consists of 11 residues. Between the trimmed V and J ends, which lost 4 bases and 6 bases, there was a span of 8 bases. Germline-derived CDR1 and CDR2 are DFQATT and SNEGSKA (reference sequence). The CDR3: CSATDRDTQYF. CDR3 nucleotides: TGCAGTGCTACTGACAGGGATACGCAGTATTTT.

A few counts support this clone. J is TRBJ2-5 and V is TRBV7-2; 7 bases match TRBD2. V lost 1 base, J lost 3 bases, and 14 bases stayed unmatched. The CDR3 contains 18 residues. From germline, CDR1 is SGHTA and CDR2 FQGNSA. The CDR3 nucleotides are TGTGCCAGCAGCTTAGGGGGTATAGCGGGTCTGGCTAAAGAGACCCAGTACTTC. Residues: CASSLGGIAGLAKETQYF.

In regard to this clone: The same CDR3 also results from other DNA sequences found in this sample. The rearrangement uses TRBV5-6 and TRBJ1-2; weak D call: TRBD1 (5 bases). Germline CDR1 and CDR2: SGHDT and YYEEEE. The CDR3 spans 15 residues. Trimming pared 4 bases from V and 3 bases from J, leaving 16 bases between. This CDR3 reads CASSPGGGEHYGYTF. The CDR3 coding sequence is TGTGCCAGCAGCCCCGGCGGGGGAGAGCACTATGGCTACACCTTC. Full variable domain (outside the CDR3, taken from reference TRBV5-6 and TRBJ1-2): DAGVTQSPTHLIKTRGQQVTLRCSPKSGHDTVSWYQQALGQGPQFIFQYYEEEERQRGNFPDRFSGHQFPNYSSELNVNALLLGDSALYLCASSPGGGEHYGYTFGSGTRLTVV.

The chain employs TRBV5-4 and TRBJ1-6; D might be TRBD1 (5 bases). The V and J ends lost 4 bases and 10 bases respectively, with 24 bases between them. The CDR3 totals 17 residues. CDR1 is SGHNT and CDR2 is YYREEE in the germline V gene (reference sequence). For the CDR3, the DNA is TGTGCCAGCAGCCCATCATCTGGGACGGTCTGGGGGTCACCCCTCCACTTT. Translation: CASSPSSGTVWGSPLHF.

This sequence joins TRBV25-1 and TRBJ2-7; D tentatively reads TRBD1 or TRBD2 (5 bases each). The germline V gene has CDR1 MGHDK and CDR2 SYGVNS. The CDR3 runs 16 residues. The V end was cut by 6 bases, the J end by 1 base, with 19 bases between. The CDR3 region is CASSSSPGTYSYEQYF. In nucleotides, the CDR3 is TGTGCCAGCAGCTCATCCCCCGGGACGTATTCCTACGAGCAGTACTTC.

In this sample, this clone turned up a few times. V is TRBV30 and J is TRBJ2-1; TRBD1 might be the D (6 bases). This CDR3 region has 15 residues. V lost 5 bases and J lost 8, with 22 bases in between. The germline V gene encodes CDR1 GTSNPN and CDR2 SVGIG (reference sequence). Here the CDR3 DNA reads TGTGCCTGGGGTCGCAGGGGCCTAGGTGCCGATGAGCAGTTCTTC. Translating it yields CAWGRRGLGADEQFF. The full variable domain, its missing parts supplied by reference TRBV30 and TRBJ2-1, is SQTIHQWPATLVQPVGSPLSLECTVEGTSNPNLYWYRQAAGRGLQLLFYSVGIGQISSEVPQNLSASRPQDRQFILSSKKLLLSDSGFYLCAWGRRGLGADEQFFGPGTRLTVL.

CDR3 nucleotide sequence: TGTGCCAGCAGCCCCACGGACAGGGGAGAAAAACTGTTTTTT. Encoded protein: CASSPTDRGEKLFF. The V gene is TRBV7-1, the J gene TRBJ1-4; TRBD1 agrees at 9 bases. TRBV7-1 counts as an open reading frame of uncertain function. Trimming cost V 5 bases and J 8 bases; bases outside gene matches: 6. This CDR3 region has 14 residues.

The chain has TRBV11-2 and TRBJ2-7, with 15 bases matching TRBD2. The CDR3 runs 18 residues. The trim removed 4 bases at V and 0 bases at J, leaving 7 bases unmatched. CDR1 is SGHAT and CDR2 is FQNNGV in the germline V gene. The CDR3 here is CASSSRTSGGGSSYEQYF. In DNA form, the CDR3 reads TGTGCCAGCAGCTCCCGGACTAGCGGGGGGGGGAGCTCCTACGAGCAGTACTTC.

This clone was found a few times. The genes are TRBV7-6 and TRBJ2-7; TRBD1 matches at 9 bases. This CDR3 contains 14 residues. The trim removed 1 base at V and 3 bases at J, leaving 1 base unmatched. The V gene's germline CDR1 is SGHVS and CDR2 FNYEAQ. CDR3 residues: CASSLDRGHYEQYF. The CDR3, as DNA: TGTGCCAGCAGCTTAGACAGGGGGCACTACGAGCAGTACTTC.

This clone was observed a handful of times. V is TRBV27 and J is TRBJ1-1; D is uncertain. The CDR3 has 13 residues. Germline CDR1 and CDR2: MNHEY and SMNVEV (reference sequence). V was clipped by 1 base and J by 1 base, with 4 bases between them. DNA for the CDR3: TGTGCCAGCAGTTTATACGAGAACACTGAAGCTTTCTTT. This codes for CASSLYENTEAFF.

This clone was observed a single time. This sequence joins TRBV5-5 and TRBJ2-5; D might be TRBD1 (7 bases). The germline V and J ends were trimmed by 0 bases and 2 bases, with 14 bases remaining between them. The CDR3 contains 16 residues. Per germline, CDR1 SGHKS and CDR2 YYEKEE (reference sequence). CDR3 in DNA: TGTGCCAGCAGCTTGGTGCAGACAGGGACTCAAGAGACCCAGTACTTC. Its protein is CASSLVQTGTQETQYF.

This clone is a singleton in its sample. This sequence joins TRBV6-1 and TRBJ1-2; D may be TRBD1 (6 bases). Germline lookup yields CDR1 MNHNS and CDR2 SASEGT. The CDR3 consists of 13 residues. The V end was cut by 6 bases, the J end by 6 bases, with 14 bases between. The chain's CDR3 is CASRPGERDGYTF. As DNA, the CDR3 is TGTGCCAGCAGACCAGGGGAGCGGGATGGCTACACCTTC.